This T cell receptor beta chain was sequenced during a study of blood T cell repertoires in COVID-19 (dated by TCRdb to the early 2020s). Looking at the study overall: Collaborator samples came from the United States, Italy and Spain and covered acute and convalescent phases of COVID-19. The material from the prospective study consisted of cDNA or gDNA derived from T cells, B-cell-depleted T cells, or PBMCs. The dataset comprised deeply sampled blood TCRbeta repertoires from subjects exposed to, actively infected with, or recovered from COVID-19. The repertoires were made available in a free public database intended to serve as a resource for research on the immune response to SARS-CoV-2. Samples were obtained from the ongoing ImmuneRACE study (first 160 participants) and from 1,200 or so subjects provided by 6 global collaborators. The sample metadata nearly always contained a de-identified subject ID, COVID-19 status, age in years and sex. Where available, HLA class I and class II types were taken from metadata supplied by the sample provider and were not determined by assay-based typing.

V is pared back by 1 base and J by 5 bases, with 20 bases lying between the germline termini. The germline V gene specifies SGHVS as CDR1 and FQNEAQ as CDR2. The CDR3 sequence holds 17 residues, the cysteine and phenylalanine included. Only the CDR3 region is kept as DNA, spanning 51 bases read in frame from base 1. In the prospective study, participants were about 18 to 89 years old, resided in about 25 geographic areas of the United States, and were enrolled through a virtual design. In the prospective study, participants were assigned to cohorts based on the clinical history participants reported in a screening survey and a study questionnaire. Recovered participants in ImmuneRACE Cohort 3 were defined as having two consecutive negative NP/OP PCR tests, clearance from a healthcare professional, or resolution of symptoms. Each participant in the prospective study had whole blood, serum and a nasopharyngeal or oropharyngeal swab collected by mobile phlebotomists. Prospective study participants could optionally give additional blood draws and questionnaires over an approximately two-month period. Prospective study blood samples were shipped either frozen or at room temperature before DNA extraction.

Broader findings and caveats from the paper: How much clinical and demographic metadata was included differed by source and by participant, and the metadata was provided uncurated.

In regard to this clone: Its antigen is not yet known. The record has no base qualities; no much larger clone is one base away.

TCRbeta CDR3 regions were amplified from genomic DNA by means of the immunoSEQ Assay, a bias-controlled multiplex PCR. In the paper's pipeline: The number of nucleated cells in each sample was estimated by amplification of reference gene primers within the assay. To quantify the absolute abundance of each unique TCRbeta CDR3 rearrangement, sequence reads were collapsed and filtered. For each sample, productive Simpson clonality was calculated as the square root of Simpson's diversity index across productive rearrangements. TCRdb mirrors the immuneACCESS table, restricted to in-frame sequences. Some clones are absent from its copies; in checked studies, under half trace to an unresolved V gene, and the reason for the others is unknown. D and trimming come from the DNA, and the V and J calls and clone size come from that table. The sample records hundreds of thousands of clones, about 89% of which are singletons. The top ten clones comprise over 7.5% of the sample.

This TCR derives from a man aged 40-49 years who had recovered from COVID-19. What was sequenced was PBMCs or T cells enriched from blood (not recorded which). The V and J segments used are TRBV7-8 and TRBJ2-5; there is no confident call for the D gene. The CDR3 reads CASSLVIRPTARETQYF. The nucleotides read TGTGCCAGCAGCTTAGTAATTAGGCCCACAGCTCGTGAGACCCAGTACTTC.